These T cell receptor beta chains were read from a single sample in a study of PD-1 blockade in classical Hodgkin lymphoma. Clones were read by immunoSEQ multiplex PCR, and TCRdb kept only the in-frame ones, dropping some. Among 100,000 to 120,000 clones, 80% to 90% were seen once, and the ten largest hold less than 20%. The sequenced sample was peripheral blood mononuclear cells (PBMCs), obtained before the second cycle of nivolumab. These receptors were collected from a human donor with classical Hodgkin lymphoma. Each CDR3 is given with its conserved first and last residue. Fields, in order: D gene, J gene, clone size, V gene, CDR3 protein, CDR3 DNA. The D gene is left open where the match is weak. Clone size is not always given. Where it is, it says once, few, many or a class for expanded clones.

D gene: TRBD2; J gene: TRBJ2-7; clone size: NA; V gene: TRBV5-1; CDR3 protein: CASSPEGRREGHSYEQYF; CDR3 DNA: TGCGCCAGCAGCCCCGAGGGGAGGCGGGAGGGACACTCCTACGAGCAGTACTTC
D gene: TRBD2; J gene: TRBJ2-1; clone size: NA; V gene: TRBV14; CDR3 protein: CASGLAGFNEQFF; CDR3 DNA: TGTGCCAGCGGACTAGCGGGTTTCAATGAGCAGTTCTTC
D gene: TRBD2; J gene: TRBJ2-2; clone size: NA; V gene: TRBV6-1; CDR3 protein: CASSEDPTSGSMTGELFF; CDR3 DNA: TGTGCCAGCAGTGAAGACCCTACTAGCGGGAGTATGACCGGGGAGCTGTTTTTT
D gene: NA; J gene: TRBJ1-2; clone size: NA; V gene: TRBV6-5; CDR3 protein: CASSLMRDNYGYTF; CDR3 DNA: TGTGCCAGCAGTTTGATGAGGGATAACTATGGCTACACCTTC
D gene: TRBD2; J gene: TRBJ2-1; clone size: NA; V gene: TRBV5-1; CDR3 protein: CASSLGSSGTNNEQFF; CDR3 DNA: TGCGCCAGCAGCTTGGGGTCTAGCGGGACTAACAATGAGCAGTTCTTC
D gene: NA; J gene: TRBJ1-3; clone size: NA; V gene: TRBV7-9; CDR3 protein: CASSRTQQGPSGNTIYF; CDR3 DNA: TGTGCCAGCAGTCGCACTCAGCAGGGGCCCTCTGGAAACACCATATATTTT
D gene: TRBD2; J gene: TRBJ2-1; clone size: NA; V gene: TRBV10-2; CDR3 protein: CASRGEGLAFEQFF; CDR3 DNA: TGCGCCAGCAGAGGAGAGGGACTAGCATTTGAGCAGTTCTTC
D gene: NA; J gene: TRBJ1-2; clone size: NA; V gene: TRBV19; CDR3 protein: CASGEWGAPGFGYGYTF; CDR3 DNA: TGTGCCAGTGGAGAATGGGGGGCCCCCGGGTTTGGCTATGGCTACACCTTC
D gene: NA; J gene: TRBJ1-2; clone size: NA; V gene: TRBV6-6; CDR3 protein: CASRKTGSGGYTF; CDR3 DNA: TGTGCCAGCAGAAAAACCGGGAGCGGGGGCTACACCTTC
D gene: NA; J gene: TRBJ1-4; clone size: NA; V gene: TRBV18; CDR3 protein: CASSPPAGQLFF; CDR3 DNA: TGTGCCAGCTCACCACCGGCAGGGCAACTGTTTTTT
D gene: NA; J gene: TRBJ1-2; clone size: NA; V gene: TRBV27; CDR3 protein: CASSSPTASYGYTF; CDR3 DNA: TGTGCCAGCAGTTCCCCGACAGCAAGCTATGGCTACACCTTC
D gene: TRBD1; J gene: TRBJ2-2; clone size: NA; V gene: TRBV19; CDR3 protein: CASRTGSTGELFF; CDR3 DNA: TGTGCCAGTAGGACAGGGTCCACCGGGGAGCTGTTTTTT
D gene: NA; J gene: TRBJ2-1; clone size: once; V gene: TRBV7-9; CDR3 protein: CASSLEALRSVVGNEQFF; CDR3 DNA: TGTGCCAGCAGCTTAGAAGCCCTACGTAGTGTTGTGGGGAATGAGCAGTTCTTC
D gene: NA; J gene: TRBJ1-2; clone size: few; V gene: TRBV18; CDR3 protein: CASSPQQTNYGYTF; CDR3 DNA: TGTGCCAGCTCACCCCAACAGACTAACTATGGCTACACCTTC
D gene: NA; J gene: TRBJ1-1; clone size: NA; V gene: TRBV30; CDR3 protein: CAWSVLRGNTEAFF; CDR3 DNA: TGTGCCTGGAGTGTACTCAGGGGAAACACTGAAGCTTTCTTT
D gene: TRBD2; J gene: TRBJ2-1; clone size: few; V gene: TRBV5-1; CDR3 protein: CASSSGLAGELNEQFF; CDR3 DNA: TGCGCCAGCAGCTCCGGACTAGCGGGAGAATTGAATGAGCAGTTCTTC
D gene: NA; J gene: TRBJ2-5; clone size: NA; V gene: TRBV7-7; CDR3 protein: CASSLAGNQETQYF; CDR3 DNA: TGTGCCAGCAGCTTGGCAGGGAACCAAGAGACCCAGTACTTC
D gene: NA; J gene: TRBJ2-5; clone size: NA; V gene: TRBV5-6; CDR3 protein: CASSLYIGSQETQYF; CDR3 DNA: TGTGCCAGCAGCTTGTACATCGGGTCCCAAGAGACCCAGTACTTC
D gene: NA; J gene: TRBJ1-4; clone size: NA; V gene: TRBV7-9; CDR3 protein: CASSSGVATNEKLFF; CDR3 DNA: TGTGCCAGCAGCTCGGGGGTTGCAACTAATGAAAAACTGTTTTTT
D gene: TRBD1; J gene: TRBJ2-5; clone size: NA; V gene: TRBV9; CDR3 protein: CASSGTGGSGETQYF; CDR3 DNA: TGTGCCAGCAGCGGGACAGGGGGTAGCGGCGAGACCCAGTACTTC
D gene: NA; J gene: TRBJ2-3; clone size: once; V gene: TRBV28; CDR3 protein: CASSPPSTDTQYF; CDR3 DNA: TGTGCCAGCAGTCCTCCTTCCACAGATACGCAGTATTTT
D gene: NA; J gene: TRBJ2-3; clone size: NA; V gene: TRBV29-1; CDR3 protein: CSVGTQTRTDTQYF; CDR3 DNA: TGCAGCGTAGGGACTCAAACACGCACAGATACGCAGTATTTT
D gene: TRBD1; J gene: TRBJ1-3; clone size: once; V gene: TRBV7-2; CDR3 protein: CASSADRVAGNTIYF; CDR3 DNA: TGTGCCAGCAGCGCCGACAGGGTTGCTGGAAACACCATATATTTT
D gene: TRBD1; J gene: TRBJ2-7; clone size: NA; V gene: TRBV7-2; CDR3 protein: CASSEGQGPYEQYF; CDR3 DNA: TGTGCCAGCAGCGAGGGACAGGGCCCCTACGAGCAGTACTTC
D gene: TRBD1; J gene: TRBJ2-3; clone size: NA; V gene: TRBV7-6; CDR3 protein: CASSQRGPFTDTQYF; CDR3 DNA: TGTGCCAGCAGCCAAAGGGGGCCCTTCACAGATACGCAGTATTTT
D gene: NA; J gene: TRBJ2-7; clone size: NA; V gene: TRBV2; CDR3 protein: CASSVDNPYEQYF; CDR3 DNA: TGTGCCAGCAGTGTGGACAATCCCTACGAGCAGTACTTC
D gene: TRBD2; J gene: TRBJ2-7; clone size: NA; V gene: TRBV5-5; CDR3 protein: CASSPAAGLYEQYF; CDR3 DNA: TGTGCCAGCAGCCCTGCAGCGGGACTGTACGAGCAGTACTTC
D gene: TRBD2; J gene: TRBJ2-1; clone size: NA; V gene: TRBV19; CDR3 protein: CASRPRPGLAGESSYNEQFF; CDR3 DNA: TGTGCCAGTAGGCCACGCCCGGGACTAGCGGGGGAGAGCTCCTACAATGAGCAGTTCTTC
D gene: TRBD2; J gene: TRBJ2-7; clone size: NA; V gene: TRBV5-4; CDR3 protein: CASSSASGHSYEQYF; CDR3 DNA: TGTGCCAGCAGCTCCGCTAGCGGACACTCCTACGAGCAGTACTTC
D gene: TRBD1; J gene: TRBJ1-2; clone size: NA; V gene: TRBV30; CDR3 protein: CAWSVSPGGGYTF; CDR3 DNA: TGTGCCTGGAGTGTATCTCCAGGGGGTGGCTACACCTTC
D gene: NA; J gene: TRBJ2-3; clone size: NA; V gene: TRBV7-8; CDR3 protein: CASSLDSPTDTQYF; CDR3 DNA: TGTGCCAGCAGCTTAGACAGCCCCACAGATACGCAGTATTTT
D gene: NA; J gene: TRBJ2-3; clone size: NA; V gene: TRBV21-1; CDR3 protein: CASSKALLAGTDTQYF; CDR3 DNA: TGTGCCAGCAGCAAAGCGCTCCTAGCGGGAACAGATACGCAGTATTTT
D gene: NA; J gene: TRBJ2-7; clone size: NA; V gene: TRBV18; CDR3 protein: CASSPSDMSYEQYF; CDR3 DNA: TGTGCCAGCTCACCTTCGGACATGAGCTACGAGCAGTACTTC
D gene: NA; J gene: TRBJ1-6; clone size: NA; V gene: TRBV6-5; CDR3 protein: CASRPGLGSPLHF; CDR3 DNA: TGTGCCAGCCGCCCAGGGTTGGGGTCACCCCTCCACTTT
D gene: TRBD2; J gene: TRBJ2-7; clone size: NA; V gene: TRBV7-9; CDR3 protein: CASSPETSGRAFSWQYF; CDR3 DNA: TGTGCCAGCAGCCCGGAGACTAGCGGGAGGGCCTTTAGCTGGCAGTACTTC
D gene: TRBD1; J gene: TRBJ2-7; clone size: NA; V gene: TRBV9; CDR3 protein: CASSGQGYEQYF; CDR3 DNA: TGTGCCAGCAGCGGACAGGGCTACGAGCAGTACTTC
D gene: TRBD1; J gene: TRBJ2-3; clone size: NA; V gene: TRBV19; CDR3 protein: CASSIGQGSDTQYF; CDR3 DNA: TGTGCCAGTAGTATTGGACAGGGGTCAGATACGCAGTATTTT
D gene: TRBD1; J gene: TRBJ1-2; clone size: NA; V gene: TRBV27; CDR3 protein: CASSPYRGGGYTF; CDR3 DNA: TGTGCCAGCAGTCCCTACAGGGGCGGCGGCTACACCTTC
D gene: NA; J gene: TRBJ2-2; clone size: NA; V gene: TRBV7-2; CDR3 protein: CASSLFAPGPYTGELFF; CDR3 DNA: TGTGCCAGCAGCTTATTTGCGCCAGGTCCTTACACCGGGGAGCTGTTTTTT
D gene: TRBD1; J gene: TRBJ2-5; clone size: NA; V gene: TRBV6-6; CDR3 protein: CASRPPGQGRETQYF; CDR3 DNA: TGTGCCAGCAGGCCACCGGGACAGGGGAGGGAGACCCAGTACTTC
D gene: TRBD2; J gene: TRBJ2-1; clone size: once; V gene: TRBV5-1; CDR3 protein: CASSLALAGRNEQFF; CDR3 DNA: TGCGCCAGCAGCTTGGCACTAGCGGGAAGGAATGAGCAGTTCTTC
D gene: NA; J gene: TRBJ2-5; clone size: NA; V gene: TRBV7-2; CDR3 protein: CASSPSPGRRETQYF; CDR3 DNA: TGTGCCAGCAGCCCGTCGCCAGGGCGAAGGGAGACCCAGTACTTC
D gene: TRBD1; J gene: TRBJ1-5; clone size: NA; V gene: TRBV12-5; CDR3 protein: CASGLADRGGNQPQHF; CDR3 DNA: TGTGCTAGTGGTTTGGCCGACAGGGGCGGCAATCAGCCCCAGCATTTT
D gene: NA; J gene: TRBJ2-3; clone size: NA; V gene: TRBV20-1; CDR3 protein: CSAHPDPQYF; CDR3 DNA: TGCAGTGCCCACCCAGATCCGCAGTATTTT
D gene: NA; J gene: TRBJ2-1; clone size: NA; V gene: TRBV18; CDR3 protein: CASSPPGRTGVGRYNEQFF; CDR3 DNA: TGTGCCAGCTCACCACCGGGGAGAACGGGAGTCGGTAGGTACAATGAGCAGTTCTTC
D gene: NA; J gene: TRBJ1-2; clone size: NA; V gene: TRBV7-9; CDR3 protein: CIVSGRVDYGYTF; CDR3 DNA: TGTATAGTTTCGGGCAGGGTAGACTATGGCTACACCTTC
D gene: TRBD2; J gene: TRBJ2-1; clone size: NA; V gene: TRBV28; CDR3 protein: CASSLWEGPSYNEQFF; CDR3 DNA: TGTGCCAGCAGTTTGTGGGAGGGCCCATCCTACAATGAGCAGTTCTTC
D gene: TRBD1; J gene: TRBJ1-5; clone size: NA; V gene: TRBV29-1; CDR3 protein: CSVVQGSNQPQHF; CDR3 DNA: TGCAGCGTGGTACAGGGGAGCAATCAGCCCCAGCATTTT
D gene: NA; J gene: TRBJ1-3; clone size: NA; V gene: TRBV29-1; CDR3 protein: CSAAPSKGVGNTIYF; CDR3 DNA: TGCAGCGCCGCACCCTCGAAAGGGGTCGGAAACACCATATATTTT
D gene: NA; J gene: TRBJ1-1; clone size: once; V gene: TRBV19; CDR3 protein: CASSIQGYTEAFF; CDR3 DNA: TGTGCCAGTAGTATTCAGGGTTATACTGAAGCTTTCTTT
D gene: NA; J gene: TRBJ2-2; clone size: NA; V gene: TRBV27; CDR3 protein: CASRAGKTNTGELFF; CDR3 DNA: TGTGCCAGCAGGGCGGGGAAAACGAACACCGGGGAGCTGTTTTTT
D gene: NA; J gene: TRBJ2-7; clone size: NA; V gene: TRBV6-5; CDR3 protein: CASSYSQASYEQYF; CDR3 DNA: TGTGCCAGCAGTTACTCCCAGGCAAGCTACGAGCAGTACTTC
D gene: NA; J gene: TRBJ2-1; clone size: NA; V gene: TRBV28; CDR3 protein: CASSLFDPYRHNEQFF; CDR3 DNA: TGTGCCAGCAGTTTATTTGACCCCTATAGGCACAATGAGCAGTTCTTC
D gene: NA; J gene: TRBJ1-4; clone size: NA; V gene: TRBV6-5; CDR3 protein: CASSYAGNPSNEKLFF; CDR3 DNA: TGTGCCAGCAGTTACGCGGGAAATCCCTCGAATGAAAAACTGTTTTTT
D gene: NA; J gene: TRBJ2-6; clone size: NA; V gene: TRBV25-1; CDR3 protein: CASSDQGREYSGANVLTF; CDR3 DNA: TGTGCCAGCAGTGACCAAGGCAGGGAGTACTCCGGGGCCAACGTCCTGACTTTC